These T cell receptor beta chains were read from a single sample in a study of T cell changes during pregnancy in multiple sclerosis. TCRdb keeps only in-frame clones here, not all; method: immunoSEQ multiplex PCR. The sample shows fewer than 65,000 clones, roughly 90% of them seen only once. The sequencing used peripheral blood, collected in the first trimester of pregnancy. The receptors were sampled from a female donor in good health, enrolled as a control in a pregnancy study. Each CDR3 is given with its conserved first and last residue. D genes are given only for firm matches. Clone size is given for some rows only: seen once, a few or many times, or a class if the clone is expanded.

clone_size j_call v_call d_call cdr3_aa cdr3_nt
NA TRBJ2-7 TRBV5-1 NA CASSADSPGQISYEQYF TGCGCCAGCAGCGCGGACAGTCCGGGACAAATCTCCTACGAGCAGTACTTC
NA TRBJ1-2 TRBV30 NA CAWSWDTPNYGYTF TGTGCCTGGAGCTGGGACACTCCCAACTATGGCTACACCTTC
NA TRBJ1-1 TRBV11-2 TRBD1 CASSSEGGGTEAFF TGTGCCAGCAGCTCCGAAGGGGGCGGCACTGAAGCTTTCTTT
NA TRBJ1-2 TRBV7-3 NA CASSENQGHYGYTF TGTGCCAGCAGCGAAAACCAGGGTCATTATGGCTACACCTTC
many TRBJ1-2 TRBV30 TRBD1 CAWRHPGQGARDGYTF TGTGCCTGGAGACACCCCGGACAGGGGGCGCGAGATGGCTACACCTTC
NA TRBJ1-4 TRBV2 NA CASSDRGPSGTNEKLFF TGTGCCAGCAGTGACAGGGGACCCTCCGGTACTAATGAAAAACTGTTTTTT
NA TRBJ2-1 TRBV5-1 NA CASSLEGQFYNEQFF TGCGCCAGCAGCTTGGAAGGACAGTTCTACAATGAGCAGTTCTTC
NA TRBJ1-5 TRBV18 NA CASASDRSAQHF TGTGCCAGCGCCTCCGACAGGTCGGCCCAGCATTTT
NA TRBJ1-4 TRBV5-1 TRBD1 CASSQDRAIGANEKLFF TGCGCCAGCAGCCAGGACAGGGCCATAGGGGCTAATGAAAAACTGTTTTTT
NA TRBJ2-1 TRBV13 NA CASSTRQSLDNEQFF TGTGCCAGCAGCACTAGGCAAAGCTTAGACAATGAGCAGTTCTTC
NA TRBJ2-5 TRBV18 NA CASSPPSRPATGVRTQYF TGTGCCAGCTCACCACCTAGTAGGCCAGCCACAGGTGTACGGACCCAGTACTTC
many TRBJ1-2 TRBV7-2 TRBD1 CASSWTGTAHGYTF TGTGCCAGCAGCTGGACCGGGACAGCCCATGGCTACACCTTC
NA TRBJ1-2 TRBV29-1 NA CSVEDRGNYGYTF TGCAGCGTTGAGGACAGAGGGAACTATGGCTACACCTTC
NA TRBJ2-3 TRBV4-1 TRBD1 CASSPRRTGLHTDTQYF TGCGCCAGCAGCCCACGAAGGACAGGGCTCCACACAGATACGCAGTATTTT
NA TRBJ2-5 TRBV6-6 NA CASSPQREETQYF TGTGCCAGCAGTCCGCAGCGGGAAGAGACCCAGTACTTC
NA TRBJ1-2 TRBV11-2 TRBD1 CASWGQGHHGYTF TGTGCCAGCTGGGGACAGGGGCATCACGGCTACACCTTC
NA TRBJ2-5 TRBV7-2 TRBD2 CASSYPGGRETQYF TGTGCCAGCAGCTATCCGGGGGGGAGAGAGACCCAGTACTTC
NA TRBJ1-3 TRBV7-2 TRBD1 CASSPSTGPGNTIYF TGTGCCAGCAGCCCCTCGACAGGGCCTGGAAACACCATATATTTT
NA TRBJ2-2 TRBV5-8 NA CASPSAGGIFTGELFF TGTGCCAGTCCCTCAGCTGGCGGGATCTTCACCGGGGAGCTGTTTTTT
NA TRBJ2-1 TRBV9 TRBD2 CASSASSGRSYNEQFF TGTGCCAGCAGCGCGTCTAGCGGGAGGTCCTACAATGAGCAGTTCTTC
NA TRBJ1-2 TRBV11-2 NA CASSLGRGSYGYTF TGTGCCAGCAGCTTAGGACGGGGGAGCTATGGCTACACCTTC
NA TRBJ1-1 TRBV27 NA CASSLYASAGTEAFF TGTGCCAGCAGTTTATACGCCTCCGCGGGGACTGAAGCTTTCTTT
NA TRBJ2-3 TRBV29-1 TRBD2 CSVEGGLGADTQYF TGCAGCGTTGAGGGGGGACTAGGCGCAGATACGCAGTATTTT